This T cell receptor (beta chain) appears in the sequencing data of a study of blood T cell repertoires in COVID-19. Study as a whole: In each case, the material was cDNA or gDNA derived from T cells, B-cell-depleted T cells, or PBMCs.

In the source study's methods: Reference gene primer amplification gave nucleated cell count estimates. This table comes from immunoSEQ multiplex PCR, and its TCRdb copy is limited to in-frame clones, with some not included. Clonal size and the V and J genes are those of that table, whereas D and trimming came from the DNA. The data show fewer than 200,000 clones, 70% to 90% seen once. Per germline, CDR1 GTSNPN and CDR2 SVGIG (reference sequence). The CDR3 is 15 residues long. V was clipped by 0 bases and J by 4 bases; unmatched bases: 5. The chain uses TRBV30 and TRBJ2-5, with TRBD1 matching over 10 bases. The sequenced material came from peripheral blood. This TCR came from a man in his sixties with active or convalescent COVID-19. The CDR3 reads CAWSVRTGGRETQYF. Here the CDR3 DNA reads TGTGCCTGGAGTGTACGGACAGGGGGGAGAGAGACCCAGTACTTC.